Each of the 6 T cell receptor beta chains below was sequenced from the same sample in a study of blood T cell repertoires in COVID-19. The data were produced by immunoSEQ multiplex PCR, yet TCRdb's version contains in-frame clones alone and is incomplete. Of about 85,000 clones detected, roughly 84% appear once; the ten largest clones hold approximately 10%. The specimen sequenced was peripheral blood. The receptor source for this set is a man aged 65 to 85 with acute or convalescent COVID-19.

The chain is built from TRBV3-1 (or the pseudogene TRBV3-2) and TRBJ2-1; D possibly corresponds to TRBD2 (6 bases). V was pared by 0 bases and J by 4 bases, with 13 bases between. In germline, CDR1 is LGHDT, CDR2 YNNKEL (reference sequence). The CDR3 length is 16 residues. The CDR3 region has the DNA TGTGCCAGCAGCCAAGAGGGGCGGGGAGAATACAATGAGCAGTTCTTC. It yields the protein CASSQEGRGEYNEQFF.

This sequence joins TRBV7-9 and TRBJ2-2, with TRBD2 identical over 9 bases. Unmatched junction bases numbered 5, after V lost 4 bases and J lost 2 bases. Germline V lookup: CDR1 SEHNR, CDR2 FQNEAQ (reference sequence). This CDR3 has 16 residues. CDR3 bases: TGTGCCAGCAGCTCCCCTAGCGGGGATAACACCGGGGAGCTGTTTTTT. Protein sequence: CASSSPSGDNTGELFF.

This chain joins TRBV24-1 and TRBJ2-6; 8 bases match TRBD2. Germline V gene lookup returns CDR1 KGHDR and CDR2 SFDVKD. The length of the CDR3 is 18 residues. V dropped 2 bases and J dropped 4; count of bases not matched to a gene: 9. CDR3 sequence: CATSDSPGGGAGANVLTF. CDR3 in DNA: TGTGCCACCAGTGATTCCCCGGGGGGGGGTGCCGGGGCCAACGTCCTGACTTTC.

The CDR3 protein is CASSPGLAGTYNEQFF. CDR3 DNA: TGTGCCAGCAGTCCCGGACTAGCGGGGACATACAATGAGCAGTTCTTC. The chain has TRBV27 and TRBJ2-1; 12 nucleotides agree with TRBD2. Germline lookup yields CDR1 MNHEY and CDR2 SMNVEV (reference sequence). The CDR3 runs 16 residues. V dropped 5 bases and J dropped 4; count of bases not matched to a gene: 6.

V and J are TRBV19 and TRBJ2-6; TRBD1 matches at 11 bases. J was trimmed by 7 bases and V by 4 bases; bases with no gene match: 9. The CDR3 runs 17 residues. Germline CDR1 LNHDA, CDR2 SQIVND (reference sequence). CDR3 in amino acids: CASSRGTGGITANVLTF. The CDR3 DNA reads TGTGCCAGTAGTAGAGGGACAGGGGGGATAACCGCCAACGTCCTGACTTTC.

This clone appeared once. The rearrangement joins TRBV7-8 to TRBJ1-1; 8 bases line up with TRBD1. Germline V gives CDR1 SGHVS, CDR2 FQNEAQ. After removal of 0 bases from V and 5 bases from J, the junction contained 5 bases not matched to a gene. This CDR3 region has 15 residues. CDR3 loop: CASSLADRGGTEAFF. Here the CDR3 DNA reads TGTGCCAGCAGCTTAGCAGACAGGGGAGGGACTGAAGCTTTCTTT.